The 2 T cell receptor beta chains below all came from one sample that was sequenced in a study of OX40 agonist ivuxolimab in advanced cancers. The protocol was immunoSEQ multiplex PCR, while the TCRdb copy is restricted to in-frame clones and leaves out a portion. The table includes around 70,000 clones, roughly 80% detected once. This material consisted of CD4+ or CD8+ T cells sorted from blood, taken in a trial of the OX40 agonist ivuxolimab. These receptors were taken from an adult with an advanced solid tumor such as melanoma, head and neck, liver or kidney cancer.

V and J are TRBV6-1 and TRBJ1-6, with TRBD1 identical over 9 bases. The CDR3 sequence is 18 residues long. Germline V lookup: CDR1 MNHNS, CDR2 SASEGT. With 0 bases clipped from V and 7 bases from J, the junction kept 10 bases outside the gene matches. The CDR3 region has the DNA TGTGCCAGCAGTGAAGCGCTTCCAGGACAGGGGAACAATTCACCCCTCCACTTT. As protein: CASSEALPGQGNNSPLHF.

The chain recombines TRBV6-5 with TRBJ1-1; D remains ambiguous. V gave up 0 bases and J gave up 1 base, with 6 bases separating them. Germline V CDR1 and CDR2: MNHEY, SVGAGI. The CDR3 has 14 residues. CDR3 protein: CASSYSFRNTEAFF. Written as DNA, the CDR3 is TGTGCCAGCAGTTACTCTTTCCGGAACACTGAAGCTTTCTTT.